The 10 T cell receptor beta chains in this list originate from one sample, sequenced in a study of CD8+ T cells in alopecia areata. The treatment denotes: oral pan-JAK inhibitor, 5-10 mg twice daily. In each case, RNA was isolated and then reverse transcribed into cDNA as the sequencing template. The protocol was immunoSEQ multiplex PCR, while the TCRdb copy is restricted to in-frame clones and leaves out a portion. The sample carries around 270,000 clones, roughly 50% recorded once. The sequenced sample was CD4+ T cells sorted from blood, obtained at week 24, from a patient treated with tofacitinib. The source is a human donor with alopecia areata.

The rearrangement links TRBV27 to TRBJ2-2; the match to TRBD1 covers 7 bases. J lost 5 bases, V lost 5 bases, and 8 bases had no gene match. Germline V lookup: CDR1 MNHEY, CDR2 SMNVEV (reference sequence). The length of the CDR3 is 15 residues. CDR3 nucleotides: TGTGCCAGCAGTCCCACACAGGGGCTTACCGGGGAGCTGTTTTTT. Its translation is CASSPTQGLTGELFF.

The rearrangement links TRBV28 to TRBJ1-2; tentatively, D is TRBD1 (5 bases). Trimming removed 6 bases at V and 4 bases at J, with 12 bases between. CDR3 length: 13 residues. Germline V gives CDR1 MDHEN, CDR2 SYDVKM. CDR3 region: CASSRTGIYGYTF. In nucleotides, the CDR3 is TGTGCCAGCAGCCGCACAGGAATCTATGGCTACACCTTC.

This chain uses TRBV27 with TRBJ1-5; D is uncertain. CDR3 length equals 14 residues. Germline lookup yields CDR1 MNHEY and CDR2 SMNVEV (reference sequence). The V and J ends lost 6 bases and 3 bases respectively, with 12 bases between them. CDR3 in amino acids: CASSRVRANQPQHF. The CDR3 region has the DNA TGTGCCAGCAGCCGGGTTAGGGCCAATCAGCCCCAGCATTTT.

The genes are TRBV4-2 and TRBJ1-5; 9 positions match TRBD1. The CDR3 consists of 16 residues. Trimming removed 1 base from V and 3 bases from J; junction bases left unmatched: 4. The V gene's germline CDR1 is LGHNA and CDR2 YNFKEQ. This CDR3 is CASSQAGQGNNQPQHF. In DNA form, the CDR3 reads TGTGCCAGCAGCCAAGCGGGACAGGGAAACAATCAGCCCCAGCATTTT.

This clone was picked up a small number of times. The V call is TRBV5-4, the J call TRBJ2-3; a weak D match, TRBD1 (5 bases). Germline values: CDR1 SGHNT, CDR2 YYREEE (reference sequence). Trimming removed 4 bases from V and 4 bases from J, with 13 bases in between. This CDR3 has 14 residues. DNA of the CDR3: TGTGCCAGCAGCCGAACAATGACAGCAGATACGCAGTATTTT. It specifies CASSRTMTADTQYF.

The V and J genes are TRBV9 and TRBJ1-1; D is undetermined. Trimming pared 0 bases from V and 1 base from J, leaving 7 bases between. CDR1 is SGDLS, CDR2 YYNGEE, per germline. This CDR3 comprises 14 residues. The CDR3 protein is CASSVGIANTEAFF. CDR3 bases: TGTGCCAGCAGCGTAGGGATAGCGAACACTGAAGCTTTCTTT.

This chain connects TRBV27 to TRBJ2-1; D is possibly TRBD2 (7 bases). V shed 6 bases and J shed 4 bases, with 19 bases lying between them. The CDR3 is 16 residues long. In germline, CDR1 is MNHEY, CDR2 SMNVEV (reference sequence). The CDR3 nucleotides read TGTGCCAGCAGGCCGGGGGGCTCGGGACGGTACAATGAGCAGTTCTTC. It is translated as CASRPGGSGRYNEQFF.

V and J are TRBV4-1 and TRBJ1-4; D ambiguous. The V end lost 0 bases, the J end lost 1 base, and 12 bases lay between the germline ends. The CDR3 has 17 residues. Germline lookup yields CDR1 MGHRA and CDR2 YSYEKL. The CDR3: CASSQDRGLGTNEKLFF. As DNA, the CDR3 is TGCGCCAGCAGCCAAGATCGGGGTCTTGGAACTAATGAAAAACTGTTTTTT.

The gene calls are TRBV2 and TRBJ1-2; possible D gene TRBD1, 5 bases. The V and J ends lost 7 bases and 8 bases respectively, with 23 bases between them. This CDR3 contains 15 residues. Germline-derived CDR1 and CDR2 are SNHLY and FYNNEI. Written as DNA, the CDR3 is TGTGCCAGCACTAACCGGGACGGTCCGAGTATGGGCTACACCTTC. Translated, it gives CASTNRDGPSMGYTF.

V usage is TRBV6-6 and J usage is TRBJ2-1; D is unclear. Trimming left V 4 bases short and J 5 bases short, with 6 bases between. CDR1 and CDR2 from the germline V gene are MNHNY and SVGAGI (reference sequence). The CDR3 is 12 amino acids. In nucleotides, the CDR3 is TGTGCCAGCAGTTCCTTTGACAATGAGCAGTTCTTC. It translates to CASSSFDNEQFF.